Presented here are 23 T cell receptor beta chains from one specimen sequenced in a study of T-cell reconstitution after alpha-beta-depleted transplantation in children. Preparation of the TCRbeta library involved a method that used unique molecular identifiers. TCRdb analysed the PCR reads with MiXCR anew, one entry per CDR3 protein. Of fewer than 750,000 distinct CDR3 sequences detected, 25% to 30% appear once; the ten largest clones hold around a third. Sequences were derived from PBMCs, sampled before TCRalphabeta/CD19-depleted stem cell transplant. The receptor source for this set is a boy under two years old with Wiskott-Aldrich syndrome, due to receive a stem cell transplant.

The chain employs TRBV24-1 and TRBJ2-5; D not resolved. Germline V gene data show CDR1 as KGHDR and CDR2 as SFDVKD. The ends were cut back, 3 bases at V and 2 bases at J, with 12 bases in the middle. The CDR3 loop spans 15 amino acids. CDR3 coding DNA: TGTGCCACCAGTGATCCCAGAAGGGCTCAAGAGACCCAGTACTTC. It is translated as CATSDPRRAQETQYF.

The V and J genes are TRBV18 and TRBJ2-3, with 11 bases fitting TRBD2. The ends lost 4 bases at V and 5 bases at J; junction bases unmatched: 5. The germline V gene has CDR1 KGHSH and CDR2 LQKENI. The CDR3 length is 15 residues. CDR3 protein: CASSRWTSGRDTQYF. Here the CDR3 DNA reads TGTGCCAGCTCACGATGGACTAGCGGGCGAGATACGCAGTATTTT. The whole variable domain, filled in from reference TRBV18 and TRBJ2-3, reads NAGVMQNPRHLVRRRGQEARLRCSPMKGHSHVYWYRQLPEEGLKFMVYLQKENIIDESGMPKERFSAEFPKEGPSILRIQQVVRGDSAAYFCASSRWTSGRDTQYFGPGTRLTVL.

The gene calls are TRBV2 and TRBJ1-5, with TRBD1 matching over 9 bases. V shed 6 bases and J 7 bases; nucleotides not matched to a gene: 7. The CDR3 sequence is 14 residues long. Germline V gene sequence: CDR1 SNHLY, CDR2 FYNNEI. CDR3 sequence reads: CASSEGQGEQPQHF. CDR3 bases: TGTGCCAGCAGCGAGGGACAGGGAGAACAGCCCCAGCATTTT.

The V and J genes are TRBV5-1 and TRBJ1-2; D is unresolved. This CDR3 has 12 residues. Germline assignment: CDR1 SGHRS and CDR2 YFSETQ. The ends were cut back, 1 base at V and 6 bases at J, with 7 bases in the middle. CDR3 residues: CASSLPGNGYTF. The CDR3 DNA is TGCGCCAGCAGCTTGCCCGGGAATGGCTACACCTTC.

The chain carries TRBV5-1 and TRBJ2-5; the D gene could be TRBD1 or TRBD2 (6 bases each). Per the germline V gene, CDR1 is SGHRS and CDR2 is YFSETQ. The CDR3 runs 14 residues. Trimming left V 1 base short and J 5 bases short, with 12 bases between. The CDR3, as DNA: TGCGCCAGCAGCTTGTTTGGGGGGCTGGAGACCCAGTACTTC. Amino acid sequence: CASSLFGGLETQYF.

The genes are TRBV9 and TRBJ1-3; possibly TRBD1 for D (5 bases). Trimming pared 1 base from V and 2 bases from J, leaving 13 bases between. The CDR3 extends over 16 amino acids. Germline V gene data show CDR1 as SGDLS and CDR2 as YYNGEE. The CDR3 loop reads CASSVRGEGAGNTIYF. The CDR3 DNA reads TGTGCCAGCAGCGTAAGGGGAGAGGGAGCTGGAAACACCATATATTTT.

This clonotype occurred a few times. V is TRBV2 and J is TRBJ2-3; TRBD2 aligns across 8 bases. V lost 5 bases to trimming and J lost 2 bases; unmatched junction nucleotides: 6. The CDR3 totals 15 residues. The V gene's germline CDR1 is SNHLY and CDR2 FYNNEI. The CDR3 region is CASSPQRGPTDTQYF. The CDR3 DNA reads TGTGCCAGCAGTCCACAGCGGGGGCCCACAGATACGCAGTATTTT.

The chain recombines TRBV5-1 with TRBJ1-1; 11 bases match TRBD1. The CDR3 runs 15 residues. The V segment lost 1 base and the J segment 6 bases; nucleotides outside the gene matches: 5. In germline, CDR1 is SGHRS, CDR2 YFSETQ. This CDR3 reads CASSLFGTGGPEAFF. The CDR3 DNA reads TGCGCCAGCAGCTTGTTTGGGACAGGGGGTCCTGAAGCTTTCTTT.

The V call is TRBV5-1, the J call TRBJ2-5, with 10 positions matching TRBD2. CDR1 SGHRS and CDR2 YFSETQ come from the germline V gene. J was trimmed by 3 bases and V by 0 bases; bases with no gene match: 8. The CDR3 has 17 residues. The CDR3 region is CASSLGASGSSEETQYF. In DNA, the CDR3 is TGCGCCAGCAGCTTGGGGGCTAGCGGGAGTTCGGAAGAGACCCAGTACTTC.

There are a few counts of this clonotype. The genes are TRBV5-5 and TRBJ2-1; 8 bases are shared with TRBD1. Germline trimming cut 4 bases from V and 0 bases from J; bases unmatched to any gene: 6. The CDR3 consists of 16 residues. Germline-derived CDR1 and CDR2 are SGHKS and YYEKEE (reference sequence). CDR3 coding DNA: TGTGCCAGCAGCCAAGTTACAGGGGGCTCCTACAATGAGCAGTTCTTC. This codes for CASSQVTGGSYNEQFF.

This clonotype was counted between two and nine times. V is TRBV7-3 and J is TRBJ2-1; 12 positions match TRBD2. J was trimmed by 5 bases and V by 4 bases; bases with no gene match: 9. The germline V gene encodes CDR1 SGHTA and CDR2 FQGTGA. The CDR3 loop spans 17 amino acids. In DNA, the CDR3 is TGTGCCAGCAGCTCACTAGCGGGAGGCCTACTTGACAATGAGCAGTTCTTC. Translating it yields CASSSLAGGLLDNEQFF. Full variable domain (missing parts from reference TRBV7-3 and TRBJ2-1): GAGVSQTPSNKVTEKGKYVELRCDPISGHTALYWYRQSLGQGPEFLIYFQGTGAADDSGLPNDRFFAVRPEGSVSTLKIQRTERGDSAVYLCASSSLAGGLLDNEQFFGPGTRLTVL.

The rearrangement joins TRBV29-1 to TRBJ2-5; D is possibly TRBD1 (5 bases). V was clipped by 4 bases and J by 9 bases, with 18 bases between them. CDR3 length equals 13 residues. The V gene's germline CDR1 is SQVTM and CDR2 ANQGSEA. The DNA of the CDR3 is TGCAGCGTTGTTCTGATTTCGTCAGGGTCCCAGTACTTC. Translation: CSVVLISSGSQYF.

The chain carries TRBV6-1 and TRBJ2-2; a possible D gene is TRBD1 (6 bases). Trimming stripped 7 bases from V and 4 bases from J, with 13 bases between. This CDR3 is 14 amino acids long. Per germline, CDR1 MNHNS and CDR2 SASEGT. CDR3 residues: CASTLTGPTGELFF. The CDR3 region has the DNA TGTGCCAGCACTCTGACAGGCCCCACCGGGGAGCTGTTTTTT.

This rearrangement joins TRBV10-3 to TRBJ1-4; tentative D call: TRBD1 (5 bases). CDR1 ENHRY and CDR2 SYGVKD come from the germline V gene. CDR3 size: 14 residues. The germline V and J ends were trimmed by 4 bases and 8 bases, with 14 bases remaining between them. The CDR3: CAISGGTGGEKLFF. Here the CDR3 DNA reads TGTGCCATCAGTGGGGGGACCGGAGGGGAAAAACTGTTTTTT.

This clonotype was observed a handful of times. The rearrangement uses TRBV30 and TRBJ2-1; 8 bases fit TRBD1. CDR1 is GTSNPN, CDR2 SVGIG, per germline (reference sequence). The J segment lost 10 bases and the V segment lost 2 bases, leaving 4 bases of the junction unmatched. The CDR3 sequence is 12 residues long. The CDR3: CAWSYDRGEQFF. In nucleotides, the CDR3 is TGTGCCTGGAGTTACGACAGGGGAGAGCAGTTCTTC.

This sequence joins TRBV6-2 or TRBV6-3 and TRBJ2-4, with 8 positions matching TRBD1. The CDR3 covers 14 residues. Trimming cost V 5 bases and J 12 bases; bases outside gene matches: 12. Germline CDR1 is MNHEY and CDR2 is SVGEGT. The CDR3 coding sequence is TGTGCCAGCAGTCGACAGGGGTTCCTTGAGGGTCAGTACTTC. Protein product: CASSRQGFLEGQYF.

This clonotype has only a few counts. The chain recombines TRBV20-1 with TRBJ2-1, with D perhaps being TRBD1 or TRBD2 (5 bases each). Germline V gene data show CDR1 as DFQATT and CDR2 as SNEGSKA (reference sequence). V was pared by 7 bases and J by 0 bases, with 13 bases between. The CDR3 has 14 residues. CDR3 in amino acids: CSVGVRSSYNEQFF. The CDR3 DNA sequence: TGCAGTGTGGGGGTTCGGAGCTCCTACAATGAGCAGTTCTTC.

Only a few counts were recorded for this clonotype. This chain uses TRBV20-1 with TRBJ2-3, with TRBD2 matching over 9 bases. Germline CDR1 reads DFQATT; CDR2 reads SNEGSKA (reference sequence). This CDR3 contains 16 residues. The J segment lost 8 bases and the V segment lost 5 bases, leaving 17 bases of the junction unmatched. CDR3 sequence: CSARIAGAPVSGTQYF. For the CDR3, the DNA is TGCAGTGCTCGAATAGCGGGAGCGCCGGTCTCCGGTACGCAGTATTTT.

This clonotype has just a few counts. This sequence joins TRBV28 and TRBJ2-5; the match to TRBD2 covers 10 bases. With V trimmed by 7 bases and J by 5 bases, 7 bases remained unmatched. Germline CDR1 reads MDHEN; CDR2 reads SYDVKM. This CDR3 has 14 residues. CDR3 sequence reads: CASTWTSGRETQYF. Written as DNA, the CDR3 is TGTGCCAGCACTTGGACTAGCGGACGGGAGACCCAGTACTTC. The full variable domain, in which reference TRBV28 and TRBJ2-5 provide the parts outside the CDR3, is DVKVTQSSRYLVKRTGEKVFLECVQDMDHENMFWYRQDPGLGLRLIYFSYDVKMKEKGDIPEGYSVSREKKERFSLILESASTNQTSMYLCASTWTSGRETQYFGPGTRLLVL.

J is TRBJ2-1 and V is TRBV5-1; unclear D gene. Trimming pared 3 bases from V and 9 bases from J, leaving 19 bases between. Germline loops: CDR1 SGHRS, CDR2 YFSETQ. The CDR3 is 15 amino acids. In nucleotides, the CDR3 is TGCGCCAGCAGCTCCAACGGATTCAGCAAGAGTGAGCAGTTCTTC. Protein: CASSSNGFSKSEQFF.

This clonotype has more than one count but fewer than ten. The chain joins TRBV28 to TRBJ2-7, with 8 bases lining up with TRBD1. The J segment lost 5 bases and the V segment lost 5 bases, leaving 8 bases of the junction unmatched. The CDR3 length is 14 residues. The germline gives CDR1 MDHEN, CDR2 SYDVKM. CDR3 protein: CASSPWTGNNEQYF. DNA of the CDR3: TGTGCCAGCAGTCCCTGGACAGGGAATAACGAGCAGTACTTC.

The chain uses TRBV7-2 and TRBJ2-1; D call uncertain. Germline CDR1 reads SGHTA; CDR2 reads FQGNSA. The ends were cut back, 7 bases at V and 5 bases at J, with 18 bases in the middle. There are 15 residues in the CDR3. Here the CDR3 reads CASTQSLYGHNEQFF. CDR3 bases: TGTGCCAGCACGCAGAGCTTGTACGGGCACAATGAGCAGTTCTTC.

This chain connects TRBV20-1 to TRBJ1-1, with D possibly being TRBD1 (6 bases). V lost 5 bases and J 5 bases, leaving 24 bases between the germline ends. Germline V gives CDR1 DFQATT, CDR2 SNEGSKA (reference sequence). The CDR3 extends over 16 amino acids. CDR3 in amino acids: CSASGVMRGVGTEAFF. CDR3 coding DNA: TGCAGTGCTTCAGGGGTTATGAGGGGCGTGGGGACTGAAGCTTTCTTT.